This entry concerns a single TCR beta chain. This entry is derived from a study of blood T cell repertoires in COVID-19. Study background: Italy, Spain and the United States were the sources of the convalescent and acute COVID-19 samples.

After removal of 6 bases from V and 4 bases from J, the junction contained 8 bases not matched to a gene. This CDR3 has 15 amino acids. Germline lookup yields CDR1 MNHEY and CDR2 SMNVEV (reference sequence). As processed by the authors: Reference gene primers were amplified, and this amplification served to estimate nucleated cell counts. This table comes from immunoSEQ multiplex PCR, and its TCRdb copy is limited to in-frame clones, with some not included. Clone size and the V and J calls come from that table; the DNA yielded D and trimming. The profile covers more than 80,000 clones, with around 85% appearing a single time and less than 4% taken by the ten largest.

The sample taken for sequencing was peripheral blood. This clonotype originated in a woman at least 80 years old with COVID-19, enrolled during active disease. This sequence joins TRBV27 and TRBJ2-1; the match to TRBD2 covers 8 bases. CDR3 bases: TGTGCCAGCAGCCGGGAGGGACATCGGTACAATGAGCAGTTCTTC. It specifies CASSREGHRYNEQFF.